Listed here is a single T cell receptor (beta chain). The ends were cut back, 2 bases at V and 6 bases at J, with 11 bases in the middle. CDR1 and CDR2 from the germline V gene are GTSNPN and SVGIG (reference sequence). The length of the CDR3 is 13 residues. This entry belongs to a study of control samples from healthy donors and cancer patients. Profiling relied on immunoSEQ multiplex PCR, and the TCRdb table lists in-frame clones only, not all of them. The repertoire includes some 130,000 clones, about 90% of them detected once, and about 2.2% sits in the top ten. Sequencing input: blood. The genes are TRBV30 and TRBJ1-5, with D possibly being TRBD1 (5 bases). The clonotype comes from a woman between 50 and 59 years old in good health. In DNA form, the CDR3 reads TGTGCCTGGAGTTGGCAGGGAGGTCAGCCCCAGCATTTT. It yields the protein CAWSWQGGQPQHF.